This record covers a single T cell receptor (beta chain). Per the study methods: Using reference gene primer amplification, nucleated cell counts were estimated. Assay: immunoSEQ multiplex PCR; the TCRdb copy retains only in-frame clones and omits some. V, J and clone size are those of that table, while D and trimming were read from the DNA. This sample has under 110,000 clones, with 90% to 95% found just once. This CDR3 region has 16 residues. V dropped 3 bases and J dropped 2; count of bases not matched to a gene: 7. CDR1 is DFQATT and CDR2 is SNEGSKA in the germline V gene (reference sequence). This sample was taken from a study of blood T cell repertoires in COVID-19. On the study more broadly: Both acute and convalescent COVID-19 samples were obtained from the United States, Italy and Spain. PBMCs, B-cell-depleted T cells, or T cells provided the cDNA or gDNA that made up the material.

Sequenced material: peripheral blood. The TCR comes from a man in his fifties with acute or convalescent COVID-19. The rearrangement uses TRBV20-1 and TRBJ1-6; 7 positions match TRBD1. This CDR3 reads CSASGYGTAYNSPLHF. The DNA of the CDR3 is TGCAGTGCTAGTGGCTATGGGACAGCCTATAATTCACCCCTCCACTTT.